The next 3 T cell receptor beta chains were all read from a single sample in a study of naive and memory T cell subsets. Whole-study results and caveats: A few larger clonotypes appeared in naive repertoires, especially CD8, possibly memory cells re-expressing CD45RA.

For these receptors, no antigen is known. Both TRBC1 and TRBC2 were covered by a beta constant-region primer of two equimolar oligonucleotides. Four rounds of PCR amplified the ligated cDNA using nested alpha and beta constant-region primers plus SP2. MiXCR, run by TCRdb on the UMI-ligation and nested PCR reads, gives a single entry per CDR3 protein. The table includes some 82,000 distinct CDR3 sequences, 11% detected once. The material sequenced was naive CD4+ T cells from blood. Receptors were obtained from a human donor in good health.

In its sample, this clonotype was seen a few times. The chain employs TRBV7-2 and TRBJ2-1, with 11 positions matching TRBD1. Looked up from germline, CDR1 is SGHTA and CDR2 is FQGNSA. CDR3 length equals 16 residues. Trimming removed 5 bases from V and 8 bases from J; junction bases left unmatched: 11. This CDR3 reads CASSRRGTGGKDEQFF. CDR3 DNA: TGTGCCAGCAGCCGCCGAGGGACAGGGGGTAAGGATGAGCAGTTCTTC.

This clonotype was recorded a few times. The J gene is TRBJ2-2, the V gene TRBV15; D call uncertain. Germline V CDR1 and CDR2: LNHNV, YYDKDF (reference sequence). V dropped 5 bases and J dropped 5 bases, with 18 bases sitting between them. This CDR3 comprises 16 residues. Written as DNA, the CDR3 is TGTGCCACCAGCCACCCGGGTCAGTCGCAGACCGGGGAGCTGTTTTTT. Amino acids: CATSHPGQSQTGELFF.

This clonotype was observed a few times. Written as DNA, the CDR3 is TGTGCCAGCAGCCGGACAGGGGGCGCGAACACCGGGGAGCTGTTTTTT. It specifies CASSRTGGANTGELFF. The chain has TRBV7-7 and TRBJ2-2; TRBD1 agrees at 11 bases. CDR1 and CDR2 from the germline V gene are SSHAT and FNYEAQ (reference sequence). The J segment lost 0 bases and the V segment lost 5 bases, leaving 2 bases of the junction unmatched. CDR3 size: 16 residues. The variable domain in full, with the rest retrieved from reference TRBV7-7 and TRBJ2-2, is GAGVSQSPRYKVTKRGQDVTLRCDPISSHATLYWYQQALGQGPEFLTYFNYEAQPDKSGLPSDRFSAERPEGSISTLTIQRTEQRDSAMYRCASSRTGGANTGELFFGEGSRLTVL.